The present T cell receptor beta chain was sequenced within a study of shared clonotypes between healthy human individuals. Study details: A donor's plate count was three for CD4 naive and three for CD4 memory; CD8 naive had two and CD8 memory one.

On this clone itself: The antigen remains unidentified.

The study, taken as a whole, reports: When naive CD4 clonotypes were compared across a handful of donors, approximately 5% were shared.

Naive CD8 cells, CD45RO-negative and positively selected for CCR7, excluded terminally differentiated effector memory CD45RA+ cells. Those who donated, Caucasian adults without exception, all lived in Nashville, Tennessee. Libraries were prepared by immunoSEQ multiplex PCR; TCRdb keeps only in-frame clonotypes and omits some of them. The table has about 600,000 clones, roughly 98% seen once. The CDR3 runs to 17 residues. Trimming took 1 base from V and 0 from J, leaving 13 bases between them. Germline V gene lookup returns CDR1 MNHNS and CDR2 SASEGT. The sequenced material came from naive CD8+ T cells sorted from blood. This clonotype originated in a man aged 25 to 40 in good health. This chain uses TRBV6-1 with TRBJ1-3; no firm D call. The CDR3 loop reads CASSEGEASNSGNTIYF. CDR3 bases: TGTGCCAGCAGTGAAGGCGAGGCGAGCAACTCTGGAAACACCATATATTTT.